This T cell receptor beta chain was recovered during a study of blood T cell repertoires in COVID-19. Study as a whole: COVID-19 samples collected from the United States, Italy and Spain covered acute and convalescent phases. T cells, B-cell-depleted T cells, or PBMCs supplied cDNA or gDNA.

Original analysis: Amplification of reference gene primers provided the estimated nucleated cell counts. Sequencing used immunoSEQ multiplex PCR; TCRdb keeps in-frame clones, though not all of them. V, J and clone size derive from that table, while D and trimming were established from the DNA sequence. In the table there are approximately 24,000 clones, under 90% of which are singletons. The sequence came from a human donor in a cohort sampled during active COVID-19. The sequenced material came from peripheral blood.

The DNA of the CDR3 is TGTGCCAGCAGCCCTCAACCGCGGGGTTTCTCCTACGAGCAGTACTTC. It specifies CASSPQPRGFSYEQYF. The V gene is TRBV4-2, the J gene TRBJ2-7, with D perhaps matching TRBD2 (6 bases). Trimming removed 4 bases from V and 0 bases from J, with 16 bases in between. The CDR3 totals 16 residues. Germline-derived CDR1 and CDR2 are LGHNA and YNFKEQ.